The clone carrying this T cell receptor beta chain was seen ten or more times. The antigen is undetermined. The source of the sample is a study of identical twins. Whole-study results and caveats: The models systematically underestimated how much out-of-frame TCR alpha was shared in monozygotic twins. Fewer insertions characterized abundant cord blood beta clonotypes, whereas memory repertoires showed none.

The CDR3 covers 14 residues. Germline V lookup: CDR1 DFQATT, CDR2 SNEGSKA (reference sequence). With 1 base removed from V and 4 bases from J, the gap between germline ends came to 13 bases. Through template switching, a universal primer site was introduced, and the cDNA contained unique molecular identifiers. TCRdb passed the 5' RACE reads through MiXCR, listing each CDR3 protein once. This repertoire shows about 690,000 distinct CDR3 sequences, around 6% found once; its top ten account for roughly 1.8%. Sequencing was performed on naive T cells sorted from blood. J is TRBJ2-5 and V is TRBV20-1, with no clear D. This clonotype originated in a man aged 18 to 30 in good health. CDR3 region: CSARVSGVRETQYF. The CDR3 nucleotides read TGCAGTGCTAGAGTGAGTGGGGTCCGAGAGACCCAGTACTTC.